The 31 T cell receptor beta chains reported below all come from one sample, sequenced in a study of siplizumab effects on memory and regulatory T cells. TCRdb's copy holds only in-frame clones and misses some; the assay was immunoSEQ multiplex PCR. The sample has 55,000 to 70,000 clones; just over 90% are singletons. The sample was CD8+ T cells sorted from blood. The origin of the receptors is a human donor in good health.

The chain couples TRBV11-3 to TRBJ1-1; 7 positions match TRBD1. There are 14 residues in the CDR3. Germline CDR1 is SGHNT and CDR2 is YENEEA. After removal of 5 bases from V and 4 bases from J, the junction contained 7 bases not matched to a gene. DNA of the CDR3: TGTGCCAGCAGCCCAGACAGGGTGGGCACTGAAGCTTTCTTT. It codes for CASSPDRVGTEAFF.

The genes are TRBV5-4 and TRBJ2-7, with D uncertain. The CDR3 covers 14 residues. CDR1 SGHNT and CDR2 YYREEE come from the germline V gene (reference sequence). The ends were cut back, 0 bases at V and 4 bases at J, with 11 bases in the middle. The CDR3 protein is CASSLADRIYEQYF. CDR3 sequence (DNA): TGTGCCAGCAGCTTGGCCGATCGAATATACGAGCAGTACTTC.

The J gene is TRBJ2-1, the V gene TRBV2, with a weak D call TRBD1 (6 bases). This CDR3 is 15 amino acids long. Germline CDR1 SNHLY, CDR2 FYNNEI. V was cut by 10 bases and J by 4 bases, with 20 bases left in between. Here the CDR3 DNA reads TGTGCCACTAAACCGGGACACGGTACTTACAATGAGCAGTTCTTC. It encodes CATKPGHGTYNEQFF.

The chain's CDR3 is CASSSQAETQYF. In nucleotides, the CDR3 is TGTGCCAGCAGTTCCCAAGCAGAGACCCAGTACTTC. The chain couples TRBV6-5 to TRBJ2-5; D gene ambiguous. CDR1 is MNHEY, CDR2 SVGAGI, per germline. The CDR3 spans 12 residues. V lost 4 bases to trimming and J lost 4 bases, with 7 bases between them.

This clone was seen a single time. The chain uses TRBV28 and TRBJ2-7, with 13 bases matching TRBD2. Germline V gives CDR1 MDHEN, CDR2 SYDVKM. This CDR3 is built from 16 residues. The V and J ends lost 3 bases and 3 bases, in that order; junction bases with no gene match: 5. The CDR3 DNA follows: TGTGCCAGCAGTTTCGTTGGACTAGCGGGAGTCTACGAGCAGTACTTC. Amino acid sequence: CASSFVGLAGVYEQYF.

V and J are TRBV16 and TRBJ1-2; D call uncertain. Per germline, CDR1 KGHSY and CDR2 FQNENV. The V end was cut by 5 bases, the J end by 4 bases, with 20 bases between. The CDR3 consists of 16 residues. CDR3 in DNA: TGTGCCAGCAGCAGTATTATCGTTAGAAAGACCTATGGCTACACCTTC. It yields the protein CASSSIIVRKTYGYTF.

CDR3 protein: CASSPTLTGDHGYTF. DNA of the CDR3: TGTGCCAGCAGCCCAACCCTGACAGGGGACCATGGCTACACCTTC. The genes are TRBV13 and TRBJ1-2; 8 bases match TRBD1. V trimming: 5 bases; J trimming: 6 bases; junction bases outside the gene matches: 11. The germline gives CDR1 PRHDT, CDR2 FYEKMQ (reference sequence). This CDR3 has 15 amino acids.

The J gene is TRBJ1-5, the V gene TRBV29-1; no clear D. The CDR3 is 13 residues long. V lost 3 bases to trimming and J lost 0 bases, with 6 bases between them. Per germline, CDR1 SQVTM and CDR2 ANQGSEA. This CDR3 is CSVESGSNQPQHF. CDR3 nucleotide sequence: TGCAGCGTTGAGTCTGGTAGCAATCAGCCCCAGCATTTT.

The chain couples TRBV6-1 to TRBJ2-7, with 10 bases identical to TRBD1. This CDR3 has 14 residues. Germline CDR1 MNHNS, CDR2 SASEGT. V lost 6 bases to trimming and J lost 5 bases; unmatched junction nucleotides: 7. The DNA for the CDR3 is TGTGCCAGCAGAGACCGGGACAGGGGACACGAGCAGTACTTC. The encoded protein is CASRDRDRGHEQYF.

J is TRBJ1-1 and V is TRBV9; possibly TRBD1 for D (5 bases). The length of the CDR3 is 16 residues. V dropped 3 bases and J dropped 0 bases, with 15 bases sitting between them. Germline CDR1 reads SGDLS; CDR2 reads YYNGEE. The CDR3, as DNA: TGTGCCAGCAGCGACGACCCGGGACGGCTGAACACTGAAGCTTTCTTT. This codes for CASSDDPGRLNTEAFF.

V is TRBV9 and J is TRBJ2-3; 8 nucleotides match TRBD2. V was pared by 0 bases and J by 0 bases, with 6 bases of the junction left unmatched. The germline gives CDR1 SGDLS, CDR2 YYNGEE. This CDR3 has 17 amino acids. The CDR3 nucleotides read TGTGCCAGCAGCGTAGCGGTAGCGGGGTATAGCACAGATACGCAGTATTTT. Its protein product is CASSVAVAGYSTDTQYF.

The chain has TRBV11-2 and TRBJ2-1; D is unclear. This CDR3 has 12 residues. CDR1 and CDR2 from the germline V gene are SGHAT and FQNNGV. The V and J ends lost 4 bases and 7 bases respectively, with 8 bases between them. The CDR3 nucleotides are TGTGCCAGCAGCTCCCAGCCTAATGAGCAGTTCTTC. Protein: CASSSQPNEQFF.

CDR3 in amino acids: CASSIDRTGGYEQYF. In DNA form, the CDR3 reads TGTGCCAGTAGTATTGATCGGACAGGAGGCTACGAGCAGTACTTC. The chain has TRBV19 and TRBJ2-7, with 7 bases fitting TRBD1. The germline V gene has CDR1 LNHDA and CDR2 SQIVND (reference sequence). Unmatched junction bases numbered 8, after V lost 3 bases and J lost 3 bases. This CDR3 is built from 15 residues.

CDR3 in amino acids: CASSLGAGELFF. The CDR3 DNA sequence: TGTGCCAGCAGCCTCGGGGCCGGGGAGCTGTTTTTT. This chain joins TRBV5-4 and TRBJ2-2; D perhaps matches TRBD2 (5 bases). Germline V gene data show CDR1 as SGHNT and CDR2 as YYREEE (reference sequence). Trimming stripped 4 bases from V and 6 bases from J, with 7 bases between. There are 12 residues in the CDR3.

The chain has TRBV14 and TRBJ2-7, with TRBD1 matching 9 bases. Per germline, CDR1 SGHDN and CDR2 FVKESK. Trimming at V came to 4 bases and at J to 3 bases, leaving 4 bases not matched to a gene. The CDR3 contains 14 residues. The CDR3 loop reads CASSPQDRGYEQYF. The CDR3 nucleotides are TGTGCCAGCAGCCCCCAGGACAGGGGCTACGAGCAGTACTTC.

The chain recombines TRBV4-2 with TRBJ2-7; TRBD2 aligns across 7 bases. Trimming removed 0 bases from V and 3 bases from J; junction bases left unmatched: 11. The CDR3 has 17 amino acids. Germline lookup yields CDR1 LGHNA and CDR2 YNFKEQ. This CDR3 is CASSQEYRSSGLYEQYF. The CDR3 region has the DNA TGTGCCAGCAGCCAAGAATATCGGTCTAGCGGCCTCTACGAGCAGTACTTC.

This clone was detected only once. The V call is TRBV30, the J call TRBJ2-1, with a possible D match to TRBD2 (6 bases). Between the trimmed V and J ends, which lost 0 bases and 4 bases, there was a span of 10 bases. The length of the CDR3 is 14 residues. Germline lookup yields CDR1 GTSNPN and CDR2 SVGIG (reference sequence). The CDR3 region is CAWSVGGTYNEQFF. For the CDR3, the DNA is TGTGCCTGGAGTGTCGGTGGGACTTACAATGAGCAGTTCTTC.

The chain employs TRBV5-1 and TRBJ2-3; 8 bases line up with TRBD2. There are 15 residues in the CDR3. Trimming cost V 7 bases and J 3 bases; bases outside gene matches: 10. Per the germline V gene, CDR1 is SGHRS and CDR2 is YFSETQ. The CDR3 region is CASAHDGRETDTQYF. DNA for the CDR3: TGCGCCAGCGCTCATGACGGGAGGGAAACAGATACGCAGTATTTT.

In this sample, this clone turned up once. The chain joins TRBV7-9 to TRBJ2-7; D perhaps matches TRBD2 (5 bases). The CDR3 is made up of 14 amino acids. The germline gives CDR1 SEHNR, CDR2 FQNEAQ (reference sequence). The ends were cut back, 4 bases at V and 3 bases at J, with 13 bases in the middle. CDR3 bases: TGTGCCAGCAGCTCGTCGACTACCAACTACGAGCAGTACTTC. This codes for CASSSSTTNYEQYF.

This clone was seen a single time. V and J are TRBV11-2 and TRBJ2-1; D is undetermined. Germline V lookup: CDR1 SGHAT, CDR2 FQNNGV. CDR3 length equals 14 residues. V gave up 5 bases and J gave up 1 base, with 9 bases separating them. CDR3 loop: CASSPPRSYNEQFF. The CDR3 DNA follows: TGTGCCAGCAGCCCCCCCCGGTCCTACAATGAGCAGTTCTTC.

This chain uses TRBV7-8 with TRBJ2-3; 10 positions match TRBD2. Germline V gives CDR1 SGHVS, CDR2 FQNEAQ. This CDR3 has 18 amino acids. J gave up 4 bases and V 2 bases, and 12 bases lay outside the gene matches. CDR3 region: CASSLPLGTSVWADTQYF. DNA of the CDR3: TGTGCCAGCAGCTTACCCCTTGGGACTAGCGTCTGGGCAGATACGCAGTATTTT.

The chain uses TRBV28 and TRBJ2-5; the D gene is possibly TRBD1 (5 bases). From germline, CDR1 is MDHEN and CDR2 SYDVKM. V was clipped by 3 bases and J by 3 bases, with 8 bases between them. This CDR3 has 13 residues. As DNA, the CDR3 is TGTGCCAGCAGTTTCAGGGAAGAAGAGACCCAGTACTTC. Encoded protein: CASSFREEETQYF. Full variable domain (outside the CDR3, taken from reference TRBV28 and TRBJ2-5): DVKVTQSSRYLVKRTGEKVFLECVQDMDHENMFWYRQDPGLGLRLIYFSYDVKMKEKGDIPEGYSVSREKKERFSLILESASTNQTSMYLCASSFREEETQYFGPGTRLLVL.

The chain carries TRBV19 and TRBJ2-2; D not certain. CDR3 length: 14 residues. Germline CDR1 is LNHDA and CDR2 is SQIVND (reference sequence). Trimming removed 4 bases from V and 2 bases from J, with 8 bases in between. CDR3 residues: CASSSWPNTGELFF. CDR3 in DNA: TGTGCCAGTAGTAGTTGGCCAAACACCGGGGAGCTGTTTTTT.

In its sample, this clone was seen many times. The chain uses TRBV10-3 and TRBJ1-1; D unclear. The CDR3 is made up of 11 amino acids. Germline V gene data show CDR1 as ENHRY and CDR2 as SYGVKD. Trimming removed 6 bases from V and 4 bases from J, with 6 bases in between. CDR3 coding DNA: TGTGCCATCAGCCCTGGCACTGAAGCTTTCTTT. It is translated as CAISPGTEAFF.

V gene TRBV13 combines with J gene TRBJ2-7; D is possibly TRBD2 (7 bases). CDR3 length: 16 amino acids. Trimming removed 4 bases at V and 6 bases at J, with 22 bases between. Germline CDR1 reads PRHDT; CDR2 reads FYEKMQ (reference sequence). In DNA form, the CDR3 reads TGTGCCAGCAGCTCCTCGGGCGTAGGTAGGGGGGGCGAGCAGTACTTC. Amino acids: CASSSSGVGRGGEQYF.

This clone was observed once. The V and J genes are TRBV4-3 and TRBJ2-2, with 10 bases matching TRBD2. V was clipped by 9 bases and J by 5 bases; unmatched bases: 9. The CDR3 consists of 15 residues. Germline V gene data show CDR1 as LGHNA and CDR2 as YSLEER. CDR3 DNA: TGCGCCAGAAATTCTAGCGGGAGATGGACCGGGGAGCTGTTTTTT. It specifies CARNSSGRWTGELFF.

V usage is TRBV5-1 and J usage is TRBJ2-1; 13 bases line up with TRBD2. The CDR3 is 19 residues long. Trimming at V came to 4 bases and at J to 6 bases, leaving 16 bases not matched to a gene. Germline-derived CDR1 and CDR2 are SGHRS and YFSETQ. CDR3 nucleotide sequence: TGCGCCAGCAGCGTGGGACTAGCGGGAAATATAGCGGGAGTCAATGAGCAGTTCTTC. Protein sequence: CASSVGLAGNIAGVNEQFF.

The V gene is TRBV4-1, the J gene TRBJ2-1; TRBD2 matches 12 bases. Germline V lookup: CDR1 MGHRA, CDR2 YSYEKL. The CDR3 spans 15 residues. With 1 base clipped from V and 9 bases from J, the junction kept 4 bases outside the gene matches. The CDR3 DNA reads TGCGCCAGCAGCCAAGGAGGGACTAGCGGGTTTGAGCAGTTCTTC. It yields the protein CASSQGGTSGFEQFF.

This clone was detected once. This chain links TRBV10-2 with TRBJ1-5, with 10 bases matching TRBD1. The junction had 9 bases not matched to a gene; V was cut back by 4 bases and J by 9 bases. Germline V CDR1 and CDR2: WSHSY, SAAADI. The CDR3 is made up of 15 amino acids. DNA for the CDR3: TGCGCCAGCAGTGTGACAGGGGGCTCATATCGGCCCCAGCATTTT. It yields the protein CASSVTGGSYRPQHF.

This clone was seen a single time. The V and J genes are TRBV12-5 and TRBJ2-7; weak D call: TRBD1 (6 bases). CDR1 and CDR2 (germline): LGHNT, FRNRAP. This CDR3 is built from 12 residues. Trimming removed 9 bases from V and 3 bases from J, with 12 bases in between. The CDR3, as DNA: TGTGCTAGCGTCACAGGGAGCTACGAGCAGTACTTC. Its protein product is CASVTGSYEQYF.

This chain connects TRBV2 to TRBJ2-3; the match to TRBD2 covers 8 bases. This CDR3 comprises 12 residues. J lost 5 bases, V lost 10 bases, and 5 bases had no gene match. CDR1 is SNHLY and CDR2 is FYNNEI in the germline V gene. The CDR3 bases are TGTGCCACCGGGGGGGGGAGAGATACGCAGTATTTT. It yields the protein CATGGGRDTQYF.